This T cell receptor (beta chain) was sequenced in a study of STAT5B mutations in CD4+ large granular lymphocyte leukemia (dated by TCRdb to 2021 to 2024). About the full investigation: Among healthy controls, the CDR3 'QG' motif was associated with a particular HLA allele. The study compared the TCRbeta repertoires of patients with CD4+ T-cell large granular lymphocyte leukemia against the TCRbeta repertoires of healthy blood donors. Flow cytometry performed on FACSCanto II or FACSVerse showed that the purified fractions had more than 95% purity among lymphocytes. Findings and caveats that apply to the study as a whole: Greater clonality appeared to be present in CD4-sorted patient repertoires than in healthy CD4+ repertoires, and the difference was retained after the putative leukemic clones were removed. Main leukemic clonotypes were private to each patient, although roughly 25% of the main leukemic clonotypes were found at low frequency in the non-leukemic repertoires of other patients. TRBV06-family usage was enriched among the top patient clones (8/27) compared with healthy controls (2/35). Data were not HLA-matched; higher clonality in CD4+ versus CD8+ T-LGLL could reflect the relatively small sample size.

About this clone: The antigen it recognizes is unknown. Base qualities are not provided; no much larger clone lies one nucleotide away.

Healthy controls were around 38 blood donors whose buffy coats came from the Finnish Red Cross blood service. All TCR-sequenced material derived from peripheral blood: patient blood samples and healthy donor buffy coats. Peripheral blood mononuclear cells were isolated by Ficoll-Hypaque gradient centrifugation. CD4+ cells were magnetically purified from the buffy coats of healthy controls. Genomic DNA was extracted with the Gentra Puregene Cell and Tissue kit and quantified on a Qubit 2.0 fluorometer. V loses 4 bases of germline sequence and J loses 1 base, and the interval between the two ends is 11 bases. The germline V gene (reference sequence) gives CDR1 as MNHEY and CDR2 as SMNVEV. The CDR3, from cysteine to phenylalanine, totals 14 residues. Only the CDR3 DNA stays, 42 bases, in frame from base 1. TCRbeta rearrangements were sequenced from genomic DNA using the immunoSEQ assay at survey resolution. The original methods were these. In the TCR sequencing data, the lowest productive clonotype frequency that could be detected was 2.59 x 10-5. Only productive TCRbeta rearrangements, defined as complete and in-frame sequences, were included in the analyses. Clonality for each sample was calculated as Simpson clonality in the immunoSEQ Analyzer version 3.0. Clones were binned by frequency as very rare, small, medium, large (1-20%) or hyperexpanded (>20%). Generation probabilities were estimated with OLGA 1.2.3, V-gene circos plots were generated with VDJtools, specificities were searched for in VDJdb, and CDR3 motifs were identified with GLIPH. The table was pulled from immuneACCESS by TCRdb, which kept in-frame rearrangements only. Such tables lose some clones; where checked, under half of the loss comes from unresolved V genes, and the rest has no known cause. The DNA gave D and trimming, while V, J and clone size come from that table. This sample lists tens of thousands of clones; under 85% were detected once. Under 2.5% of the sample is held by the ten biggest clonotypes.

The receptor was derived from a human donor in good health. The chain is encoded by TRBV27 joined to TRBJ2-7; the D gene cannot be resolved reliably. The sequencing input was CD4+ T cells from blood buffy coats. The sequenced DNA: TGTGCCAGCAGTTACAACGTAGGGTCCTACGAGCAGTACTTC. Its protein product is CASSYNVGSYEQYF.